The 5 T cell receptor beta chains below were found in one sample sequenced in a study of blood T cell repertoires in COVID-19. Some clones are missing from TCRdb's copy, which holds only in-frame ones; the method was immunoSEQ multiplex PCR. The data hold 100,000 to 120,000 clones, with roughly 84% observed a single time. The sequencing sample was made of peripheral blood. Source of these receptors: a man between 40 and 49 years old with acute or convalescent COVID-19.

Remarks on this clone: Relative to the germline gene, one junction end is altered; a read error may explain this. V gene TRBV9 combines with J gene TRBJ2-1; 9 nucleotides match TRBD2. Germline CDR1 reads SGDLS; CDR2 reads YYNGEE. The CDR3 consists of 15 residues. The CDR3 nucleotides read TGTGCCAGTAGCGGGGGCCCACTCTCCTACAATGAGCAGTTCTTC. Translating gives CASSGGPLSYNEQFF.

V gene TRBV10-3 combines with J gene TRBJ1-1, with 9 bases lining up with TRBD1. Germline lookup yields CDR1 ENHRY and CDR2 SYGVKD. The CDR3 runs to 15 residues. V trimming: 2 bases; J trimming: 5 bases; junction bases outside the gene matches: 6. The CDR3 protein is CAISEADRGRTEAFF. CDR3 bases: TGTGCCATCAGTGAGGCTGACAGGGGGAGGACTGAAGCTTTCTTT.

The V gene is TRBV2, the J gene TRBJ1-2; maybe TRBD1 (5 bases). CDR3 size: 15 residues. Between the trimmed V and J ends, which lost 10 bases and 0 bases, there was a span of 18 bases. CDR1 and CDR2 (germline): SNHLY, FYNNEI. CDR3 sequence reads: CAIIIWTSPNYGYTF. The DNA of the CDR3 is TGTGCCATCATTATCTGGACATCCCCTAACTATGGCTACACCTTC.

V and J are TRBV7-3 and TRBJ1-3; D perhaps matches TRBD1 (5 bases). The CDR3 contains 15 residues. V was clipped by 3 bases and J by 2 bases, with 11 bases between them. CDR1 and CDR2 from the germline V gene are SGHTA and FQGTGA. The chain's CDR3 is CASSLAGPTGNTIYF. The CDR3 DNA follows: TGTGCCAGCAGCTTGGCAGGGCCGACTGGAAACACCATATATTTT.

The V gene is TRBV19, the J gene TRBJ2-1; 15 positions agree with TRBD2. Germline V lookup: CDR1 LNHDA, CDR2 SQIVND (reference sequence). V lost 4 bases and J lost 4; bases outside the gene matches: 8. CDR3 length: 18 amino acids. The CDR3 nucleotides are TGTGCCAGTAGTACCTACACCGGGACTAGCGGGGGGTACAATGAGCAGTTCTTC. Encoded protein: CASSTYTGTSGGYNEQFF.